This TCR beta chain appears in the sequencing data of a study of cytomegalovirus exposure and HLA in healthy donors. General study results and limits: In vitro data verified a few CMV-associated chains as specific for CMV antigens. CMV serostatus alone was available as immune exposure information.

As to this clone: Antigen specificity is unknown.

The PCR contained 60 Vbeta and 13 Jbeta primers. The assay was immunoSEQ multiplex PCR, and TCRdb's table has in-frame clones only and misses some. There are 80,000 to 95,000 clones in the sample, with about 1.1% held by the top ten. V lost 6 bases and J lost 1; bases outside the gene matches: 6. Germline lookup yields CDR1 MNHEY and CDR2 SVGAGI. This CDR3 is built from 15 residues. This chain joins TRBV6-5 and TRBJ1-3, with TRBD1 identical over 7 bases. The TCR originated in a woman aged 30 to 39 in good health and CMV-seronegative. Material for sequencing was PBMCs. DNA for the CDR3: TGTGCCAGCAGACCGCCGACAGGGTCTGGAAACACCATATATTTT. Protein product: CASRPPTGSGNTIYF.